What follows is one TCR beta chain and its context. The data were taken from a study of PD-L1 blockade in urothelial cancer. The method was immunoSEQ multiplex PCR; TCRdb's version includes in-frame clones alone and lacks a portion of them. Of around 20,000 clones listed, around nine tenths are singletons. The CDR3 is 15 residues long. In germline, CDR1 is SGHVS, CDR2 FQNEAQ. J gave up 6 bases and V 3 bases, and 4 bases lay outside the gene matches. The chain joins TRBV7-8 to TRBJ2-3, with 12 positions matching TRBD2. This TCR was recovered from a man aged 50 to 60 with urothelial cancer. Sequenced here: PBMCs, sampled around atezolizumab (anti-PD-L1) treatment. Here the CDR3 DNA reads TGTGCCAGCAGCTTCGGACTAGCGGGGTCGGATACGCAGTATTTT. As protein: CASSFGLAGSDTQYF.